The clone carrying this T cell receptor (beta chain) was found a few times. Antigen specificity is unknown. A minimum of 7 million PBMCs was isolated per sample. Every sample gave at least 5 micrograms of total RNA when it was extracted. A second PCR of roughly 7 to 11 cycles used a sample-barcoded 5' primer and a J-beta primer mix. Every sample produced at least 3 million CDR3-containing paired-end reads. A single record per CDR3 protein comes from TCRdb applying MiXCR to the 5' RACE reads. This sample yields 800,000 to 950,000 distinct CDR3 sequences, of which about 48% are seen a single time; roughly an eighth belongs to the top ten. The sample belongs to a study of blood T cells in healthy people across ages. Points from the study as a whole: Unsorted PBMC input precluded a conclusive naive versus antigen-experienced comparison.

V was trimmed by 0 bases and J by 6 bases, leaving 4 bases between them. The CDR3 contains 11 residues. Germline CDR1 reads GTSNPN; CDR2 reads SVGIG (reference sequence). This clonotype originated in a man aged 25 to 40 in good health. The sequencing input was blood. This chain connects TRBV30 to TRBJ2-3; no clear D gene. The CDR3 bases are TGTGCCTGGAGTGTTGGGGATACGCAGTATTTT. Translated, it gives CAWSVGDTQYF.